This TCR beta chain derives from a study of graft-versus-host responses after intestinal transplantation. Overall study context: Transplant recipients had multivisceral, liver-intestinal, or isolated intestinal grafts. All of the recipients had induction that used anti-thymocyte globulin, then tacrolimus and steroids for approximately 3 years.

Some clones are missing from TCRdb's copy, which holds only in-frame ones; the method was immunoSEQ multiplex PCR. In the table there are some 150,000 clones, around 90% of which are singletons. Notes on this clone: Its cognate antigen is unknown.

Study results and caveats: Present in recipient marrow, GvH clones included some that appeared first in ileum or blood.

This CDR3 has 16 amino acids. The V and J ends lost 3 bases and 0 bases respectively, with 16 bases between them. Looked up from germline, CDR1 is SGHKS and CDR2 is YYEKEE (reference sequence). Sequencing used unstimulated CD4+ T cells sorted from spleen or lymph node cells, obtained before intestinal transplant. V and J are TRBV5-5 and TRBJ2-7, with D perhaps TRBD1 (6 bases). The receptor was isolated from a human donor who received an intestinal transplant. The CDR3, as DNA: TGTGCCAGCAGCTCCGGACTCTACAGGGACTCCTACGAGCAGTACTTC. Its translation: CASSSGLYRDSYEQYF.